This passage covers 25 T cell receptor beta chains from one sample sequenced in a study of long-term antiretroviral therapy in people with HIV. Version v3.0 of the immunoSEQ assay ran at survey level. Here immunoSEQ multiplex PCR was the method, and the copy in TCRdb shows in-frame clones only, minus some. The repertoire holds 25,000 or so clones, with roughly 78% as singletons. Here the sequenced sample was unsorted PBMCs, taken 1.5 years before starting antiretroviral therapy. The origin of the receptors is a man aged 18 to 30 with HIV.

By proportion, this clone is medium-sized (0.01 to 0.1%). The chain combines TRBV28 with TRBJ1-5, with TRBD1 matching over 9 bases. Unmatched junction bases numbered 4, after V lost 3 bases and J lost 4 bases. CDR1 and CDR2 from the germline V gene are MDHEN and SYDVKM. The CDR3 spans 15 residues. CDR3 region: CASSFHRGPNQPQHF. The CDR3 region has the DNA TGTGCCAGCAGTTTTCACAGGGGGCCGAATCAGCCCCAGCATTTT.

The gene calls are TRBV5-1 and TRBJ2-7, with 8 bases matching TRBD1. This CDR3 has 16 amino acids. CDR1 SGHRS and CDR2 YFSETQ come from the germline V gene. The V and J ends lost 3 bases and 0 bases, in that order; junction bases with no gene match: 8. DNA for the CDR3: TGCGCCAGCAGCTGGTTGACAGGGGCCTCCTCCTACGAGCAGTACTTC. Translation: CASSWLTGASSYEQYF.

The DNA of the CDR3 is TGTGCCAGCAGCCATCGGGGGACTGAAGCTTTCTTT. Translated, it gives CASSHRGTEAFF. The rearrangement joins TRBV13 to TRBJ1-1, with D possibly being TRBD1 (5 bases). V was pared by 5 bases and J by 5 bases, with 9 bases between. The V gene's germline CDR1 is PRHDT and CDR2 FYEKMQ (reference sequence). The CDR3 runs 12 residues. Using reference TRBV13 and TRBJ1-1 for the parts outside the CDR3, the full variable domain is AAGVIQSPRHLIKEKRETATLKCYPIPRHDTVYWYQQGPGQDPQFLISFYEKMQSDKGSIPDRFSAQQFSDYHSELNMSSLELGDSALYFCASSHRGTEAFFGQGTRLTVV.

The V call is TRBV6-5, the J call TRBJ1-1; 7 bases fit TRBD1. V lost 2 bases to trimming and J lost 1 base; unmatched junction nucleotides: 4. The CDR3 contains 15 residues. CDR1 MNHEY and CDR2 SVGAGI come from the germline V gene. This CDR3 is CASSYAAGGNTEAFF. In DNA form, the CDR3 reads TGTGCCAGCAGTTACGCGGCAGGGGGGAACACTGAAGCTTTCTTT.

The J gene is TRBJ1-2, the V gene TRBV10-3; maybe TRBD1 (6 bases). From germline, CDR1 is ENHRY and CDR2 SYGVKD. There are 13 residues in the CDR3. The V and J ends lost 4 bases and 8 bases respectively, with 14 bases between them. The CDR3 here is CAISGTEHPGYTF. CDR3 coding DNA: TGTGCCATCAGTGGGACAGAACACCCCGGCTACACCTTC.

This clone was recorded once. The chain has TRBV2 and TRBJ2-1; 8 nucleotides match TRBD1. The CDR3 length is 15 residues. Germline CDR1 is SNHLY and CDR2 is FYNNEI. Trimming took 4 bases from V and 10 from J; bases not matched to a gene: 12. This CDR3 reads CASSVRTGWGAEQFF. The CDR3 bases are TGTGCCAGCAGTGTTAGGACAGGGTGGGGTGCGGAGCAGTTCTTC.

This clone has only a few counts. V gene TRBV4-1 combines with J gene TRBJ1-6, with D tentatively TRBD1 (5 bases). CDR3 length equals 15 residues. Trimming removed 1 base from V and 7 bases from J, with 11 bases in between. Looked up from germline, CDR1 is MGHRA and CDR2 is YSYEKL. CDR3 DNA sequence: TGCGCCAGCAGCCAAGGACGACAGAGAAATTCACCCCTCCACTTT. Residues: CASSQGRQRNSPLHF.

The chain is built from TRBV7-9 and TRBJ1-1; no firm D call. The germline V gene encodes CDR1 SEHNR and CDR2 FQNEAQ (reference sequence). The ends were cut back, 0 bases at V and 7 bases at J, with 6 bases in the middle. This CDR3 comprises 12 residues. CDR3 loop: CASSLARVEAFF. The CDR3 region has the DNA TGTGCCAGCAGCTTAGCGCGGGTTGAAGCTTTCTTT.

This chain connects TRBV6-1 to TRBJ2-7, with a possible D match to TRBD2 (5 bases). This CDR3 spans 15 amino acids. Germline V gene lookup returns CDR1 MNHNS and CDR2 SASEGT. With 9 bases removed from V and 3 bases from J, the gap between germline ends came to 21 bases. CDR3 sequence reads: CASLSGGSASYEQYF. CDR3 nucleotide sequence: TGTGCCAGTCTATCTGGAGGCAGTGCTAGCTACGAGCAGTACTTC.

The J gene is TRBJ2-3, the V gene TRBV7-8, with D possibly being TRBD1 (5 bases). CDR3 size: 14 residues. The ends were cut back, 8 bases at V and 2 bases at J, with 14 bases in the middle. The germline CDR1 and CDR2 sequences are SGHVS and FQNEAQ. The CDR3 here is CASVPAGFTDTQYF. In DNA form, the CDR3 reads TGTGCCAGCGTCCCGGCAGGGTTCACAGATACGCAGTATTTT.

The gene calls are TRBV7-9 and TRBJ1-4; 7 bases are a match to TRBD1. V gave up 5 bases and J gave up 4 bases; unmatched junction bases: 7. The CDR3 totals 15 residues. CDR1 is SEHNR, CDR2 FQNEAQ, per germline (reference sequence). This CDR3 is CASSPRDSRNEKLFF. CDR3 coding DNA: TGTGCCAGCAGCCCCCGGGACAGCCGTAATGAAAAACTGTTTTTT.

The chain employs TRBV2 and TRBJ2-7, with D perhaps TRBD2 (5 bases). CDR1 and CDR2 (germline): SNHLY, FYNNEI. Deletions cut 2 bases from V and 5 bases from J, with 13 bases between. This CDR3 is built from 14 residues. The CDR3 nucleotides are TGTGCCAGCAGTGAAATAGCGATCGCCGACGAGCAGTACTTC. It codes for CASSEIAIADEQYF. Drawing the rest from reference TRBV2 and TRBJ2-7, the complete variable domain is EPEVTQTPSHQVTQMGQEVILRCVPISNHLYFYWYRQILGQKVEFLVSFYNNEISEKSEIFDDQFSVERPDGSNFTLKIRSTKLEDSAMYFCASSEIAIADEQYFGPGTRLTVT.

In DNA, the CDR3 is TGTGCCAGTAGTATAAGGCGTCAGTGGTCGGACACCGGGGAGCTGTTTTTT. Translated, it gives CASSIRRQWSDTGELFF. This chain connects TRBV19 to TRBJ2-2; D call uncertain. Between the trimmed V and J ends, which lost 2 bases and 3 bases, there was a span of 16 bases. In germline, CDR1 is LNHDA, CDR2 SQIVND (reference sequence). The CDR3 totals 17 residues.

The chain uses TRBV2 and TRBJ2-2; no definite D call. Trimming took off 7 bases at V and 1 base at J, with 7 bases between the two ends. Germline values: CDR1 SNHLY, CDR2 FYNNEI. The CDR3 totals 13 residues. The CDR3 nucleotides are TGTGCCAGCACCGAGGAGAACACCGGGGAGCTGTTTTTT. It encodes CASTEENTGELFF.

The chain carries TRBV27 and TRBJ1-1; 7 bases match TRBD1. V was clipped by 2 bases and J by 0 bases; unmatched bases: 9. The germline V gene encodes CDR1 MNHEY and CDR2 SMNVEV (reference sequence). The CDR3 contains 17 residues. CDR3: CASSLRPFRGVNTEAFF. CDR3 DNA: TGTGCCAGCAGTTTACGACCCTTCAGGGGGGTGAACACTGAAGCTTTCTTT.

This chain joins TRBV10-2 and TRBJ1-3; D is unclear. V lost 2 bases, J lost 1 base, and 12 bases lay in between. Germline assignment: CDR1 WSHSY and CDR2 SAAADI. This CDR3 spans 16 amino acids. CDR3 protein: CASSEVTATSGNTIYF. Here the CDR3 DNA reads TGCGCCAGCAGTGAGGTAACAGCCACTTCTGGAAACACCATATATTTT.

This chain links TRBV30 with TRBJ2-3; TRBD1 or TRBD2 may be the D gene (5 bases each). The CDR3 sequence is 13 residues long. V was trimmed by 0 bases and J by 2 bases, leaving 6 bases between them. CDR1 and CDR2 from the germline V gene are GTSNPN and SVGIG (reference sequence). The CDR3: CAWSVGVTDTQYF. The CDR3 nucleotides read TGTGCCTGGAGTGTGGGGGTCACAGATACGCAGTATTTT. The full variable domain, with the rest looked up from reference TRBV30 and TRBJ2-3, is SQTIHQWPATLVQPVGSPLSLECTVEGTSNPNLYWYRQAAGRGLQLLFYSVGIGQISSEVPQNLSASRPQDRQFILSSKKLLLSDSGFYLCAWSVGVTDTQYFGPGTRLTVL.

This chain links TRBV7-9 with TRBJ1-4, with a weak D call TRBD1 (5 bases). CDR3 size: 15 residues. Trimming removed 1 base at V and 7 bases at J, with 13 bases between. The germline CDR1 and CDR2 sequences are SEHNR and FQNEAQ (reference sequence). CDR3 coding DNA: TGTGCCAGCAGCTTAGGCAGCGGACACGGTGAAAAACTGTTTTTT. It translates to CASSLGSGHGEKLFF.

The V and J genes are TRBV5-4 and TRBJ1-2, with D maybe TRBD1 (6 bases). With 0 bases removed from V and 4 bases from J, the gap between germline ends came to 10 bases. The length of the CDR3 is 14 residues. Germline CDR1 SGHNT, CDR2 YYREEE (reference sequence). CDR3 bases: TGTGCCAGCAGCTTGGGGCAGGGGTTCTATGGCTACACCTTC. Encoded protein: CASSLGQGFYGYTF.

This chain's CDR3 is CAWSVGDLGNQPQHF. DNA of the CDR3: TGTGCCTGGAGTGTAGGTGACTTGGGCAATCAGCCCCAGCATTTT. This chain links TRBV30 with TRBJ1-5; D gene uncertain. V lost 0 bases, J lost 2 bases, and 11 bases lay in between. The CDR3 contains 15 residues. Germline V gene lookup returns CDR1 GTSNPN and CDR2 SVGIG (reference sequence).

This chain joins TRBV9 and TRBJ2-5, with 9 bases fitting TRBD1. V lost 3 bases and J lost 4; bases outside the gene matches: 10. The CDR3 is 16 amino acids. Germline assignment: CDR1 SGDLS and CDR2 YYNGEE. CDR3 region: CASSGRAQGAGETQYF. The CDR3 DNA reads TGTGCCAGCAGCGGAAGAGCACAGGGGGCTGGAGAGACCCAGTACTTC. Full variable domain (remainder filled in from reference TRBV9 and TRBJ2-5): DSGVTQTPKHLITATGQRVTLRCSPRSGDLSVYWYQQSLDQGLQFLIQYYNGEERAKGNILERFSAQQFPDLHSELNLSSLELGDSALYFCASSGRAQGAGETQYFGPGTRLLVL.

The rearrangement uses TRBV11-2 and TRBJ2-3; D possibly matches TRBD1 or TRBD2 (6 bases each). The V gene lost 5 bases and the J gene lost 4 bases, with 16 bases spanning the gap. There are 15 residues in the CDR3. Per the germline V gene, CDR1 is SGHAT and CDR2 is FQNNGV. The CDR3 sequence is CASSPPTGAPDTQYF. In nucleotides, the CDR3 is TGTGCCAGCAGCCCACCGACGGGGGCCCCAGATACGCAGTATTTT.

The rearrangement joins TRBV19 to TRBJ2-5; 12 bases are shared with TRBD2. Unmatched junction bases numbered 2, after V lost 4 bases and J lost 5 bases. The length of the CDR3 is 14 residues. Germline lookup yields CDR1 LNHDA and CDR2 SQIVND (reference sequence). CDR3 in DNA: TGTGCCAGTAGTAATCTAGCGGGGGGGGAGACCCAGTACTTC. Protein product: CASSNLAGGETQYF.

The CDR3 DNA reads as TGTGCCAGTTTCCTTCTCGGACAGAAGGAAGCTTTCTTT. The encoded protein is CASFLLGQKEAFF. The rearrangement links TRBV19 to TRBJ1-1; D perhaps matches TRBD1 (6 bases). This CDR3 region has 13 residues. V lost 8 bases to trimming and J lost 8 bases, with 18 bases between them. Per the germline V gene, CDR1 is LNHDA and CDR2 is SQIVND (reference sequence).

This clone is medium-sized by share. As DNA, the CDR3 is TGTGCCAGTAGTATAGCTCTATTCACTGAAGCTTTCTTT. Protein: CASSIALFTEAFF. V and J are TRBV19 and TRBJ1-1; no firm D call. The CDR3 has 13 amino acids. The germline V and J ends were trimmed by 1 base and 4 bases, with 7 bases remaining between them. Germline assignment: CDR1 LNHDA and CDR2 SQIVND (reference sequence).